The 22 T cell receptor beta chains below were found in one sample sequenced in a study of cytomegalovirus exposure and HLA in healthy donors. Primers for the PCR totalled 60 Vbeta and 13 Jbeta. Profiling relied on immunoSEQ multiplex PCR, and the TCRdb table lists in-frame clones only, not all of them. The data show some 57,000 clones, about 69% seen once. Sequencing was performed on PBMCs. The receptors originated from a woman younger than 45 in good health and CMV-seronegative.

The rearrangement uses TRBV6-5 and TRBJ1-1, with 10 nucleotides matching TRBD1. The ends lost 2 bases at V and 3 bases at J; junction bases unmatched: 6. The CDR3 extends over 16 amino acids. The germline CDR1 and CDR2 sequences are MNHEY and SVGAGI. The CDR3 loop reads CASSYVGTGVHTEAFF. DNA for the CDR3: TGTGCCAGCAGTTACGTAGGGACAGGGGTGCACACTGAAGCTTTCTTT.

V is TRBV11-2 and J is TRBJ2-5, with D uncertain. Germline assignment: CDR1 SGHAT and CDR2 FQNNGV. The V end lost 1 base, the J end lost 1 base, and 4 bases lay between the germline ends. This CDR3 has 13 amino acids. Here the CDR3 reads CASSLGAQETQYF. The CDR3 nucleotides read TGTGCCAGCAGCTTAGGGGCCCAAGAGACCCAGTACTTC.

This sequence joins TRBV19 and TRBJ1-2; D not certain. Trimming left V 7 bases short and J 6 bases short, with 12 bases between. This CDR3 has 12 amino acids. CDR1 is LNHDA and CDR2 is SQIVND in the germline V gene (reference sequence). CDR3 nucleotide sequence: TGTGCCAGTACCCTCTACGGGGATGGCTACACCTTC. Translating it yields CASTLYGDGYTF. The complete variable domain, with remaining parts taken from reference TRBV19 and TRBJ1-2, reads DGGITQSPKYLFRKEGQNVTLSCEQNLNHDAMYWYRQDPGQGLRLIYYSQIVNDFQKGDIAEGYSVSREKKESFPLTVTSAQKNPTAFYLCASTLYGDGYTFGSGTRLTVV.

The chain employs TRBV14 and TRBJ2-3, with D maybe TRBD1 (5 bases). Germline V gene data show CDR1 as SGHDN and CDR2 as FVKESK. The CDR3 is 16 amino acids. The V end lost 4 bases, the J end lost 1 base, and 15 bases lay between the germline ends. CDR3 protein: CASSLRQFYRTDTQYF. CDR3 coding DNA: TGTGCCAGCAGCCTGAGACAGTTCTATCGCACAGATACGCAGTATTTT.

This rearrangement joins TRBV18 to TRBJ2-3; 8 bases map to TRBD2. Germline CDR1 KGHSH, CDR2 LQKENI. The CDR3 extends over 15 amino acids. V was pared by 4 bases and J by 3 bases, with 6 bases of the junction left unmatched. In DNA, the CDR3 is TGTGCCAGCTCACGGGGTAGCGGGACGACAGATACGCAGTATTTT. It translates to CASSRGSGTTDTQYF.

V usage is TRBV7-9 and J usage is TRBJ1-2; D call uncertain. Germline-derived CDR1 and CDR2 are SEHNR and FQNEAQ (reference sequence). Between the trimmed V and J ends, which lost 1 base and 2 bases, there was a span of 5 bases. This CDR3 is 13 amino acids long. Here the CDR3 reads CASSLGQNYGYTF. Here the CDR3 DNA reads TGTGCCAGCAGCTTAGGGCAGAACTATGGCTACACCTTC.

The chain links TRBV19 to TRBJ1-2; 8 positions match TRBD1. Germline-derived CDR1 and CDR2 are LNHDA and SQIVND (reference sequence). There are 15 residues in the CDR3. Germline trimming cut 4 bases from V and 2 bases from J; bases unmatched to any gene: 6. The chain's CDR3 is CASSTRQGSNYGYTF. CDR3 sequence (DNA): TGTGCCAGTAGTACCCGACAGGGGTCCAACTATGGCTACACCTTC.

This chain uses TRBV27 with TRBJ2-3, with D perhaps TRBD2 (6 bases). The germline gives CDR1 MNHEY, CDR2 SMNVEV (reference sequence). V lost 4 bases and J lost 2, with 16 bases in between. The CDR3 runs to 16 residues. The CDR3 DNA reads TGTGCCAGCAGTTCCGACGGGCTAGCGTTCACAGATACGCAGTATTTT. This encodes CASSSDGLAFTDTQYF.

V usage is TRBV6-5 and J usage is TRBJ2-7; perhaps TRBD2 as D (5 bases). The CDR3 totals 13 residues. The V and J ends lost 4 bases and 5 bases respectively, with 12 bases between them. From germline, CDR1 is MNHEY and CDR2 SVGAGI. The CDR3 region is CASSSRGFHEQYF. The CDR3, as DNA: TGTGCCAGCAGTTCGAGAGGGTTCCACGAGCAGTACTTC.

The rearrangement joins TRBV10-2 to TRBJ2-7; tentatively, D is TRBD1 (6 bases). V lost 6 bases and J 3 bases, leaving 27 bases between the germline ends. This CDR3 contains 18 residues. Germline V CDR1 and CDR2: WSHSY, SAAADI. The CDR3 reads CASSPPIITGTRIYEQYF. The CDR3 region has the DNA TGCGCCAGCAGCCCACCCATCATCACAGGGACCCGAATCTACGAGCAGTACTTC.

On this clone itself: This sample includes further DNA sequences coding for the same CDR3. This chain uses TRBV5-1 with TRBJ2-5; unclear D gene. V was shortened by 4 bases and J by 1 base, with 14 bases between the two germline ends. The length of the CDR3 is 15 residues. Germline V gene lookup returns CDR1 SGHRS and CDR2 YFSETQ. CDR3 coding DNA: TGCGCCAGCAGCCTGGGTCTGGGCCTCCAAGAGACCCAGTACTTC. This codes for CASSLGLGLQETQYF.

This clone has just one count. CDR3 protein: CASSGSGTGDNEQFF. The CDR3 coding sequence is TGTGCCAGCAGCGGCTCCGGGACAGGTGACAATGAGCAGTTCTTC. The chain employs TRBV13 and TRBJ2-1, with 8 positions matching TRBD1. After removal of 5 bases from V and 5 bases from J, the junction contained 8 bases not matched to a gene. Germline V gives CDR1 PRHDT, CDR2 FYEKMQ (reference sequence). This CDR3 comprises 15 residues.

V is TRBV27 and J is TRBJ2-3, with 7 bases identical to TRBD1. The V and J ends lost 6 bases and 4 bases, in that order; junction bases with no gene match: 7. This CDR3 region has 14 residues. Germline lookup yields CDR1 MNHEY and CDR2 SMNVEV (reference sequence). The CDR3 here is CASRTGKVADTQYF. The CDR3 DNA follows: TGTGCCAGCAGGACAGGGAAGGTTGCAGATACGCAGTATTTT.

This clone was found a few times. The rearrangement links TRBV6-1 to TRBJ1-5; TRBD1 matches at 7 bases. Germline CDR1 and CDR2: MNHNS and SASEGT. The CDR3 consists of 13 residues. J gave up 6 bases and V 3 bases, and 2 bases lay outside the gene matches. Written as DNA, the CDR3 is TGTGCCAGCAGTGATCAGGGGGGTCAGCCCCAGCATTTT. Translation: CASSDQGGQPQHF.

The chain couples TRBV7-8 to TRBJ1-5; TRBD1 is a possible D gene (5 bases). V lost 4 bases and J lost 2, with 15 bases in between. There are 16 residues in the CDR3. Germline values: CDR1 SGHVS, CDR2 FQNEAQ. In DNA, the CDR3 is TGTGCCAGCAGCTCGCGGGGGGGATCGGGCAATCAGCCCCAGCATTTT. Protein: CASSSRGGSGNQPQHF.

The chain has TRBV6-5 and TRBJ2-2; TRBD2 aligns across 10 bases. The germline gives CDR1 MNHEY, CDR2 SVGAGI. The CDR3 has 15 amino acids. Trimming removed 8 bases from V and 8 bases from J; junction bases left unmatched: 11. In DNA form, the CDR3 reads TGTGCCAGCCTCCCACTAGCGGGACAGAGGGGGGAGCTGTTTTTT. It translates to CASLPLAGQRGELFF.

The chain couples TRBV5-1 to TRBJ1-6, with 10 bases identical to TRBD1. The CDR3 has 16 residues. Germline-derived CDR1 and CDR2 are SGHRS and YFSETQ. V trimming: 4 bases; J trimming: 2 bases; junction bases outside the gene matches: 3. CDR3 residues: CASSAGQGAYNSPLHF. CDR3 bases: TGCGCCAGCAGCGCCGGACAGGGGGCCTATAATTCACCCCTCCACTTT.

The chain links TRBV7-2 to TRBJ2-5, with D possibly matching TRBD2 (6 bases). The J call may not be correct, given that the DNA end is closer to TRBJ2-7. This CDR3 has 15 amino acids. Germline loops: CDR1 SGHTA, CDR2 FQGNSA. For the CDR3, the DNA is TGTGCCAGCAGCCATCGGGACTCTATTTTCTACGAGCAGTACTTC. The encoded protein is CASSHRDSIFYEQYF.

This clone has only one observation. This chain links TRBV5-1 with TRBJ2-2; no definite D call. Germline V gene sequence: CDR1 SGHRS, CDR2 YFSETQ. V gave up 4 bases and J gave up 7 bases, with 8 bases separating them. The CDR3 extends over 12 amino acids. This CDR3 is CASSLEVGELFF. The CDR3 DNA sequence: TGCGCCAGCAGCCTAGAGGTCGGGGAGCTGTTTTTT.

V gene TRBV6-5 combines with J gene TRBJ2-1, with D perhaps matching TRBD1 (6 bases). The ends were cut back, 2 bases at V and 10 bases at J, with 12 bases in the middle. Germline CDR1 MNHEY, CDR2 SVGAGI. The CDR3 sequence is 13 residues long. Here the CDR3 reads CASSYRTGWEQFF. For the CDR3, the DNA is TGTGCCAGCAGTTACCGAACAGGGTGGGAGCAGTTCTTC.

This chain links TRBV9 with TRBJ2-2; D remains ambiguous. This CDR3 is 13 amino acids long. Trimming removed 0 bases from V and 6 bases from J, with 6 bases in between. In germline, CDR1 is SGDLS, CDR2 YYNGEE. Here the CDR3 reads CASSVESAGELFF. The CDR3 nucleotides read TGTGCCAGCAGCGTAGAATCTGCCGGGGAGCTGTTTTTT.

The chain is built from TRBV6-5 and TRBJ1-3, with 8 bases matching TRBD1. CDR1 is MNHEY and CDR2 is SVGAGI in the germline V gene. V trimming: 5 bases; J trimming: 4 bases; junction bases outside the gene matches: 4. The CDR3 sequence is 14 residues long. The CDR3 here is CASSRGQAGNTIYF. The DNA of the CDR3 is TGTGCCAGCAGTAGGGGACAGGCAGGAAACACCATATATTTT.